This entry lists 18 T cell receptor beta chains sequenced from one sample in a study of shared clonotypes between healthy human individuals. TCRdb's copy holds only in-frame clones and misses some; the assay was immunoSEQ multiplex PCR. This table has about 680,000 clones, roughly nine tenths appearing once. CD8 cells regarded as naive lacked CD45RO, were positively chosen for CCR7, and omitted terminally differentiated effector memory CD45RA+ cells. The sample consisted of naive CD8+ T cells sorted from blood. All receptors come from a man younger than 45 in good health.

The rearrangement links TRBV5-6 to TRBJ2-1, with a weak D call TRBD2 (5 bases). The CDR3 totals 15 residues. V was cut by 2 bases and J by 4 bases, with 13 bases left in between. CDR1 is SGHDT, CDR2 YYEEEE, per germline. The CDR3 DNA reads as TGTGCCAGCAGCTTTACCCGGGAACGGTACAATGAGCAGTTCTTC. This encodes CASSFTRERYNEQFF.

This clone appeared a single time. V usage is TRBV7-9 and J usage is TRBJ1-1; D is unresolved. The V and J ends lost 5 bases and 4 bases respectively, with 8 bases between them. The germline V gene encodes CDR1 SEHNR and CDR2 FQNEAQ (reference sequence). The length of the CDR3 is 12 residues. Here the CDR3 reads CASSEVGTEAFF. CDR3 nucleotide sequence: TGTGCCAGCAGCGAGGTGGGCACTGAAGCTTTCTTT. The whole variable domain, filled in from reference TRBV7-9 and TRBJ1-1, reads DTGVSQNPRHKITKRGQNVTFRCDPISEHNRLYWYRQTLGQGPEFLTYFQNEAQLEKSRLLSDRFSAERPKGSFSTLEIQRTEQGDSAMYLCASSEVGTEAFFGQGTRLTVV.

V gene TRBV27 combines with J gene TRBJ2-1; 10 bases are a match to TRBD1. The CDR3 sequence is 15 residues long. V was pared by 4 bases and J by 3 bases, with 3 bases of the junction left unmatched. CDR1 and CDR2 (germline): MNHEY, SMNVEV (reference sequence). The CDR3 sequence: CASSSGQGIYNEQFF. As DNA, the CDR3 is TGTGCCAGCAGTTCGGGACAGGGGATCTACAATGAGCAGTTCTTC.

In its sample, this clone was seen a few times. The CDR3 reads CASSFTGPQETQYF. In DNA form, the CDR3 reads TGTGCCAGCAGCTTTACGGGACCGCAAGAGACCCAGTACTTC. This rearrangement joins TRBV7-9 to TRBJ2-5; D tentatively reads TRBD1 or TRBD2 (5 bases each). This CDR3 is 14 amino acids long. CDR1 is SEHNR and CDR2 is FQNEAQ in the germline V gene (reference sequence). V lost 3 bases, J lost 2 bases, and 10 bases lay in between.

V and J are TRBV2 and TRBJ1-2, with 7 bases aligning to TRBD1. V was clipped by 0 bases and J by 0 bases; unmatched bases: 1. Germline-derived CDR1 and CDR2 are SNHLY and FYNNEI. This CDR3 has 15 residues. The CDR3 sequence: CASSEAGQSNYGYTF. CDR3 bases: TGTGCCAGCAGTGAAGCGGGACAGTCTAACTATGGCTACACCTTC.

This chain connects TRBV15 to TRBJ2-1, with 9 bases matching TRBD2. In germline, CDR1 is LNHNV, CDR2 YYDKDF (reference sequence). CDR3 length: 14 residues. V gave up 6 bases and J gave up 1 base; unmatched junction bases: 1. CDR3 amino acids: CATRTSGSYNEQFF. CDR3 nucleotides: TGTGCCACCAGAACTAGCGGGTCCTACAATGAGCAGTTCTTC. The complete variable domain, with remaining parts taken from reference TRBV15 and TRBJ2-1, reads DAMVIQNPRYQVTQFGKPVTLSCSQTLNHNVMYWYQQKSSQAPKLLFHYYDKDFNNEADTPDNFQSRRPNTSFCFLDIRSPGLGDTAMYLCATRTSGSYNEQFFGPGTRLTVL.

This clone was picked up one time. The rearrangement joins TRBV7-9 to TRBJ2-7, with D possibly being TRBD1 or TRBD2 (6 bases each). Trimming shortened V by 5 bases and J by 0 bases, and 17 bases separated the two germline ends. The CDR3 contains 16 residues. The germline CDR1 and CDR2 sequences are SEHNR and FQNEAQ (reference sequence). DNA for the CDR3: TGTGCCAGCAGCCCCAAGACAGGACTAAGCTCCTACGAGCAGTACTTC. Translated, it gives CASSPKTGLSSYEQYF.

The chain is built from TRBV19 and TRBJ1-1; no clear D. V shed 7 bases and J shed 0 bases, with 12 bases lying between them. The CDR3 covers 14 residues. Germline CDR1 reads LNHDA; CDR2 reads SQIVND (reference sequence). This CDR3 is CASTPRAMNTEAFF. The CDR3 region has the DNA TGTGCCAGTACCCCGAGGGCCATGAACACTGAAGCTTTCTTT.

This clone appeared once. V usage is TRBV19 and J usage is TRBJ2-2; D is ambiguous. Germline CDR1 reads LNHDA; CDR2 reads SQIVND (reference sequence). The CDR3 has 13 residues. V was trimmed by 6 bases and J by 5 bases, leaving 10 bases between them. The DNA of the CDR3 is TGTGCCAGTAGCCTGGCCCTAACCGGGGAGCTGTTTTTT. As protein: CASSLALTGELFF.

The chain recombines TRBV30 with TRBJ2-7; no definite D call. This CDR3 is 12 amino acids long. Per germline, CDR1 GTSNPN and CDR2 SVGIG (reference sequence). Trimming left V 3 bases short and J 4 bases short, with 10 bases between. CDR3 region: CAWSRAGYEQYF. CDR3 nucleotide sequence: TGTGCCTGGAGCCGGGCTGGATACGAGCAGTACTTC.

This chain uses TRBV5-1 with TRBJ2-1, with TRBD1 matching over 10 bases. This CDR3 comprises 18 residues. Germline CDR1 and CDR2: SGHRS and YFSETQ. Losses at the gene ends were 4 bases for V and 3 bases for J; bases not matched to a gene: 13. This CDR3 is CASSLTGGANWDYNEQFF. The CDR3 nucleotides are TGCGCCAGCAGCCTGACAGGGGGCGCGAATTGGGACTACAATGAGCAGTTCTTC. Drawing the rest from reference TRBV5-1 and TRBJ2-1, the complete variable domain is KAGVTQTPRYLIKTRGQQVTLSCSPISGHRSVSWYQQTPGQGLQFLFEYFSETQRNKGNFPGRFSGRQFSNSRSEMNVSTLELGDSALYLCASSLTGGANWDYNEQFFGPGTRLTVL.

The chain has TRBV5-4 and TRBJ2-1; 7 nucleotides align to TRBD1. CDR3 length: 14 amino acids. The V segment lost 4 bases and the J segment 5 bases; nucleotides outside the gene matches: 6. CDR1 is SGHNT and CDR2 is YYREEE in the germline V gene (reference sequence). In DNA, the CDR3 is TGTGCCAGCAGCAGCCGGGACAGAAACAATGAGCAGTTCTTC. Translation gives CASSSRDRNNEQFF.

The genes are TRBV25-1 and TRBJ2-2; 7 nucleotides match TRBD1. The CDR3 contains 16 residues. Unmatched junction bases numbered 5, after V lost 4 bases and J lost 0 bases. The germline V gene has CDR1 MGHDK and CDR2 SYGVNS. The CDR3 bases are TGTGCCAGCAGTGTCAGGGGGACCTCGAACACCGGGGAGCTGTTTTTT. Translation gives CASSVRGTSNTGELFF.

The chain employs TRBV11-2 and TRBJ2-7; 7 bases agree with TRBD2. This CDR3 has 15 amino acids. Germline V gene data show CDR1 as SGHAT and CDR2 as FQNNGV. J lost 3 bases, V lost 3 bases, and 8 bases had no gene match. CDR3 bases: TGTGCCAGCAGCTTGTTTGGCGGGGAGGGCTACGAGCAGTACTTC. Translated, it gives CASSLFGGEGYEQYF. Using reference TRBV11-2 and TRBJ2-7 for the parts outside the CDR3, the full variable domain is EAGVAQSPRYKIIEKRQSVAFWCNPISGHATLYWYQQILGQGPKLLIQFQNNGVVDDSQLPKDRFSAERLKGVDSTLKIQPAKLEDSAVYLCASSLFGGEGYEQYFGPGTRLTVT.

V usage is TRBV2 and J usage is TRBJ2-1; 16 nucleotides match TRBD2. With V trimmed by 7 bases and J by 4 bases, 7 bases remained unmatched. Germline assignment: CDR1 SNHLY and CDR2 FYNNEI. The CDR3 has 17 residues. The CDR3 region is CASNVGTSGRVYNEQFF. CDR3 DNA: TGTGCCAGCAACGTAGGGACTAGCGGGAGGGTGTACAATGAGCAGTTCTTC. Drawing the rest from reference TRBV2 and TRBJ2-1, the complete variable domain is EPEVTQTPSHQVTQMGQEVILRCVPISNHLYFYWYRQILGQKVEFLVSFYNNEISEKSEIFDDQFSVERPDGSNFTLKIRSTKLEDSAMYFCASNVGTSGRVYNEQFFGPGTRLTVL.

The chain carries TRBV7-8 and TRBJ2-7; 11 bases line up with TRBD2. The CDR3 runs 16 residues. J was trimmed by 6 bases and V by 4 bases; bases with no gene match: 11. Germline V gene data show CDR1 as SGHVS and CDR2 as FQNEAQ. CDR3 loop: CASSSRLAGLPLEQYF. The CDR3 nucleotides read TGTGCCAGCAGCTCACGACTAGCGGGATTACCCCTCGAGCAGTACTTC.

The chain recombines TRBV6-6 with TRBJ1-1, with D tentatively TRBD1 (5 bases). With 7 bases removed from V and 3 bases from J, the gap between germline ends came to 12 bases. This CDR3 is built from 13 residues. Germline values: CDR1 MNHNY, CDR2 SVGAGI (reference sequence). CDR3 loop: CASTGVRYTEAFF. In nucleotides, the CDR3 is TGTGCCAGCACGGGGGTTCGGTACACTGAAGCTTTCTTT.

The chain recombines TRBV28 with TRBJ1-4; D is possibly TRBD1 (6 bases). This CDR3 contains 14 residues. CDR1 and CDR2 from the germline V gene are MDHEN and SYDVKM. V gave up 3 bases and J gave up 9 bases, with 14 bases separating them. CDR3 sequence (DNA): TGTGCCAGCAGTTTTCGGGACGGGGGGCAAAAACTGTTTTTT. Translating gives CASSFRDGGQKLFF. Complete variable domain (other parts from reference TRBV28 and TRBJ1-4): DVKVTQSSRYLVKRTGEKVFLECVQDMDHENMFWYRQDPGLGLRLIYFSYDVKMKEKGDIPEGYSVSREKKERFSLILESASTNQTSMYLCASSFRDGGQKLFFGSGTQLSVL.